The 14 T cell receptor beta chains below were found in one sample sequenced in a study of blood T cell repertoires in COVID-19. Using immunoSEQ multiplex PCR, the repertoire was profiled, and TCRdb retains in-frame clones only, with some absent. The sample has about 59,000 clones, 70% to 85% seen once. The sample taken for sequencing was peripheral blood. Receptor source: a man older than 75 with acute or convalescent COVID-19.

The chain links TRBV7-9 to TRBJ2-3; D is unclear. The V gene lost 6 bases and the J gene lost 6 bases, with 7 bases spanning the gap. This CDR3 region has 11 residues. Germline CDR1 reads SEHNR; CDR2 reads FQNEAQ (reference sequence). In DNA, the CDR3 is TGTGCCAGCAGTCGGGTGGATACGCAGTATTTT. Protein product: CASSRVDTQYF.

V and J are TRBV18 and TRBJ2-5, with TRBD2 as a possible D gene (7 bases). V was shortened by 6 bases and J by 2 bases, with 19 bases between the two germline ends. Germline assignment: CDR1 KGHSH and CDR2 LQKENI. The CDR3 length is 16 residues. The CDR3 bases are TGTGCCAGCTCCCCCCCTACGGGGGGCCTACAAGAGACCCAGTACTTC. Amino acids: CASSPPTGGLQETQYF. Drawing the rest from reference TRBV18 and TRBJ2-5, the complete variable domain is NAGVMQNPRHLVRRRGQEARLRCSPMKGHSHVYWYRQLPEEGLKFMVYLQKENIIDESGMPKERFSAEFPKEGPSILRIQQVVRGDSAAYFCASSPPTGGLQETQYFGPGTRLLVL.

The chain joins TRBV2 to TRBJ1-1; weak D call: TRBD1 (5 bases). CDR3 length equals 14 residues. V was clipped by 6 bases and J by 1 base, with 12 bases between them. Germline CDR1 SNHLY, CDR2 FYNNEI. The CDR3 DNA reads as TGTGCCAGCAGCGCAGACAGAGGGAACACTGAAGCTTTCTTT. Protein sequence: CASSADRGNTEAFF.

This chain uses TRBV6-5 with TRBJ1-6, with D unclear. Germline V gives CDR1 MNHEY, CDR2 SVGAGI. The germline V and J ends were trimmed by 5 bases and 6 bases, with 14 bases remaining between them. This CDR3 is built from 15 residues. The CDR3 region has the DNA TGTGCCAGCAGTAACAACCTGAACCTTAATTCACCCCTCCACTTT. Translated, it gives CASSNNLNLNSPLHF.

V gene TRBV19 combines with J gene TRBJ2-2; 7 nucleotides agree with TRBD1. Germline V gene data show CDR1 as LNHDA and CDR2 as SQIVND (reference sequence). Trimming cost V 7 bases and J 1 base; bases outside gene matches: 6. CDR3 length: 15 residues. The chain's CDR3 is CASTPGQMNTGELFF. CDR3 DNA sequence: TGTGCCAGTACCCCGGGACAGATGAACACCGGGGAGCTGTTTTTT.

This clone has just a few counts. This chain links TRBV11-3 with TRBJ2-3, with 7 nucleotides matching TRBD2. The J segment lost 0 bases and the V segment lost 7 bases, leaving 19 bases of the junction unmatched. The length of the CDR3 is 19 residues. Germline V CDR1 and CDR2: SGHNT, YENEEA. The chain's CDR3 is CASTPREPRLATSTDTQYF. CDR3 DNA: TGTGCCAGCACCCCTCGGGAGCCTAGACTAGCAACTAGCACAGATACGCAGTATTTT.

The chain uses TRBV30 and TRBJ2-1, with a tentative D call TRBD2 (6 bases). The V end lost 3 bases, the J end lost 12 bases, and 15 bases lay between the germline ends. This CDR3 has 12 residues. Germline V gives CDR1 GTSNPN, CDR2 SVGIG (reference sequence). The CDR3 nucleotides read TGTGCCTGGAGCTGGGGACTCGAGCTGCAGTTCTTC. Translating gives CAWSWGLELQFF.

J is TRBJ2-1 and V is TRBV7-2, with unresolved D. The V gene lost 1 base and the J gene lost 4 bases, with 8 bases spanning the gap. This CDR3 is 14 amino acids long. The germline V gene has CDR1 SGHTA and CDR2 FQGNSA. CDR3 residues: CASSLDPRYNEQFF. The CDR3 DNA reads TGTGCCAGCAGCTTAGACCCGAGGTACAATGAGCAGTTCTTC.

The chain is built from TRBV5-1 and TRBJ2-5; a possible D gene is TRBD2 (6 bases). The V end was cut by 0 bases, the J end by 7 bases, with 13 bases between. Germline lookup yields CDR1 SGHRS and CDR2 YFSETQ. The CDR3 loop spans 14 amino acids. The CDR3 sequence is CASSLDGGRVTQYF. The DNA for the CDR3 is TGCGCCAGCAGCTTGGACGGGGGTCGGGTGACCCAGTACTTC.

This clone appeared once. The gene calls are TRBV5-5 and TRBJ2-7; 7 positions match TRBD1. Germline CDR1 SGHKS, CDR2 YYEKEE (reference sequence). Trimming took 4 bases from V and 0 from J; bases not matched to a gene: 7. This CDR3 comprises 15 residues. The DNA for the CDR3 is TGTGCCAGCAGCCTCGCGACAGGGTTCTCCTACGAGCAGTACTTC. Protein sequence: CASSLATGFSYEQYF. Full variable domain (missing parts from reference TRBV5-5 and TRBJ2-7): DAGVTQSPTHLIKTRGQQVTLRCSPISGHKSVSWYQQVLGQGPQFIFQYYEKEERGRGNFPDRFSARQFPNYSSELNVNALLLGDSALYLCASSLATGFSYEQYFGPGTRLTVT.

This rearrangement joins TRBV5-1 to TRBJ1-2, with 10 bases lining up with TRBD1. The trim removed 4 bases at V and 6 bases at J, leaving 12 bases unmatched. Germline V gene data show CDR1 as SGHRS and CDR2 as YFSETQ. The CDR3 spans 16 residues. The CDR3, as DNA: TGCGCCAGCAGCCGGAGCTCTACGGACAGGGGGAATGGCTACACCTTC. Amino acid sequence: CASSRSSTDRGNGYTF.

V usage is TRBV29-1 and J usage is TRBJ2-1; TRBD2 aligns across 8 bases. The length of the CDR3 is 15 residues. Trimming at V came to 5 bases and at J to 0 bases, leaving 6 bases not matched to a gene. The germline V gene encodes CDR1 SQVTM and CDR2 ANQGSEA. CDR3 loop: CSVSGGLSSYNEQFF. The CDR3 DNA reads as TGCAGCGTTAGCGGGGGCCTCAGCTCCTACAATGAGCAGTTCTTC.

The chain carries TRBV3-1 (or the pseudogene TRBV3-2) and TRBJ2-3; 12 nucleotides agree with TRBD2. CDR1 and CDR2 (germline): LGHDT, YNNKEL (reference sequence). V lost 4 bases to trimming and J lost 6 bases; unmatched junction nucleotides: 5. This CDR3 comprises 15 residues. The CDR3 loop reads CASSRLAGEGDTQYF. CDR3 in DNA: TGTGCCAGCAGCCGACTAGCGGGGGAAGGGGATACGCAGTATTTT.

The chain joins TRBV7-9 to TRBJ2-3; 12 bases line up with TRBD2. The CDR3 extends over 16 amino acids. After removal of 6 bases from V and 0 bases from J, the junction contained 4 bases not matched to a gene. Per germline, CDR1 SEHNR and CDR2 FQNEAQ (reference sequence). Here the CDR3 reads CASRRGTSGSTDTQYF. CDR3 DNA sequence: TGTGCCAGCAGACGGGGGACTAGCGGGAGCACAGATACGCAGTATTTT.